This entry concerns a single T cell receptor (beta chain). Its antigen is as yet unknown. These data come from a study of shared clonotypes between healthy human individuals. Study findings and constraints: The diversity represented, both genetic and in exposure history, was limited by few donors. Generation probabilities were higher for clonotypes shared across all four sorted-subset donors than for unshared ones.

Naivety among CD8 cells was defined by CD45RO negativity and positive CCR7 selection, thereby excluding terminally differentiated effector memory CD45RA+ cells. There are 12 residues in the CDR3. The V gene's germline CDR1 is SGHNT and CDR2 YYREEE (reference sequence). The germline V and J ends were trimmed by 0 bases and 6 bases, with 6 bases remaining between them. Several immunoSEQ 96-well plates shared each subset's DNA, each plate a replicate. Generated by immunoSEQ multiplex PCR, the TCRdb table keeps only in-frame clones and is missing some. The table has approximately 650,000 clones, around 95% seen once; the top ten hold 0.11%.

The genes are TRBV5-4 and TRBJ1-1; no definite D call. The sequencing sample was made of naive CD8+ T cells sorted from blood. The sequence derives from a woman under 40 in good health. The CDR3 here is CASSLVQSEAFF. The CDR3 DNA reads TGTGCCAGCAGCTTGGTTCAGTCTGAAGCTTTCTTT.